Listed below are T cell receptor beta chains from one sample, sequenced in a study of T cell responses to AZD1222 COVID-19 vaccine. Clones were read by immunoSEQ multiplex PCR, and TCRdb kept only the in-frame ones, dropping some. The sample lists around 62,000 clones, around nine tenths seen once, with 4.9% in the top ten. Sequenced here: peripheral blood, sampled on day 0 of AZD1222 vaccination. The receptor source for this set is an adult in good health. CDR3s include the opening cysteine and the closing phenylalanine or tryptophan. A D gene is named only where the DNA matches it firmly. Clone size is given for some rows only: seen once, a few or many times, or a class if the clone is expanded.

J gene | D gene | V gene | clone size | CDR3 DNA | CDR3 protein
TRBJ1-6 | . | TRBV6-1 | . | TGTGCCAGCAGTGAAATATTCGAAGCCTATAATTCACCCCTCCACTTT | CASSEIFEAYNSPLHF
TRBJ2-1 | TRBD2 | TRBV6-5 | . | TGTGCCAGCATTTATTCGACTAGCGGGGAAATCAATGAGCAGTTCTTC | CASIYSTSGEINEQFF
TRBJ2-7 | . | TRBV10-3 | . | TGTGCCACCCACCTTCCTACCGGGGCCAACGAGCAGTACTTC | CATHLPTGANEQYF
TRBJ1-5 | . | TRBV6-5 | . | TGTGCCAGCAGTTACTCGAATAGCAATCAGCCCCAGCATTTT | CASSYSNSNQPQHF
TRBJ1-3 | . | TRBV7-9 | . | TGTGCCAGCAGCTTATGGTTGGAGGAGGCTGGAAACACCATATATTTT | CASSLWLEEAGNTIYF
TRBJ2-3 | TRBD2 | TRBV18 | . | TGTGCCAGCTCACCACCGAGTAGTAGCGGGGGGGCAGATACGCAGTATTTT | CASSPPSSSGGADTQYF
TRBJ1-2 | . | TRBV6-1 | . | TGTGCCAGCAGTGAACTGAGGGGAGAGAGGTATGGCTACACCTTC | CASSELRGERYGYTF
TRBJ1-2 | TRBD1 | TRBV19 | . | TGTGCCAGTAGTTCCAGGGGGGATTATGGCTACACCTTC | CASSSRGDYGYTF
TRBJ2-1 | TRBD2 | TRBV7-3 | . | TGTGCCAGCAGCTTAGTAGGGACTAGCGGGGGACACAATGAGCAGTTCTTC | CASSLVGTSGGHNEQFF
TRBJ1-2 | TRBD1 | TRBV6-5 | . | TGTGCCAGCAGTTACGGTACAGGGGGATATGGCTACACCTTC | CASSYGTGGYGYTF
TRBJ1-6 | . | TRBV5-1 | few | TGCGCCAGCAGTGGAGGGAACCCTAATTCACCCCTCCACTTT | CASSGGNPNSPLHF
TRBJ1-1 | . | TRBV3-1/TRBV3-2 | . | TGTGCCAGCAGCAAACTTGACAGGAACACTGAAGCTTTCTTT | CASSKLDRNTEAFF
TRBJ2-2 | . | TRBV7-9 | once | TGTGCCAGCAGCTTAGCGGGGGGAAACACCGGGGAGCTGTTTTTT | CASSLAGGNTGELFF
TRBJ1-5 | . | TRBV27 | . | TGTGCCAGCAGTTTAGGATTGGCCGTGCAGCCCCAGCATTTT | CASSLGLAVQPQHF